The following is a TCR beta chain sequence with its context. The antigen remains unidentified. Unmatched junction bases numbered 6, after V lost 6 bases and J lost 2 bases. The CDR3 covers 15 residues. Germline V gene data show CDR1 as WNHNN and CDR2 as SYGVQD (reference sequence). Each sorted subset replicate got 200 ng genomic DNA, about 33,000 genomes. Sequencing was performed with immunoSEQ multiplex PCR; in TCRdb, only in-frame clones are kept and a portion is missing. There are about 2.4 million clones in the sample; over 85% occur only once, and 0.14% lies in the top ten. The data were taken from a study of shared clonotypes between healthy human individuals. Notes on the study in general: Around 5% was the fraction of naive CD4 clonotypes found shared across several donors. Against clonotypes common to all four donors, non-shared ones had lower generation probabilities. What limited the represented genetic and exposure-history diversity was the small number of donors.

Sequencing was carried out using naive CD4+ T cells sorted from blood. Subset noted: CD45RA+ positively selected. This receptor was obtained from a man younger than 35 in good health. V gene TRBV10-1 combines with J gene TRBJ2-7, with 11 bases lining up with TRBD2. CDR3 residues: CASSPGLAGPYEQYF. In DNA, the CDR3 is TGCGCCAGCAGCCCCGGACTAGCGGGCCCCTACGAGCAGTACTTC.